The present T cell receptor (beta chain) was sequenced within a study of blood T cells in healthy people across ages. Regarding the study as a whole: Both higher diversity and more naive CD4+ cells marked long-lived donors when set against aged donors.

Per the germline V gene, CDR1 is SGHRS and CDR2 is YFSETQ. The CDR3 extends over 17 amino acids. V gave up 0 bases and J gave up 5 bases; unmatched junction bases: 13. As concerns this clonotype: Its antigen is unknown.

A second about 7 to 11 cycle PCR used barcoded and J-beta primers. In TCRdb, the 5' RACE reads were re-called with MiXCR into one record per CDR3 protein. The sample has around 800,000 distinct CDR3 sequences, about 47% seen once. They isolated at least 6 million PBMCs from each sample. Total RNA extracted from each sample amounted to at least 6 micrograms. This clonotype was sampled from a man older than 75 in good health. Sequenced: blood. The chain carries TRBV5-1 and TRBJ2-7, with TRBD1 matching 8 bases. The CDR3 is CASSLVPRAGGRDEQYF. The CDR3 region has the DNA TGCGCCAGCAGCTTGGTTCCACGAGCAGGGGGCCGAGACGAGCAGTACTTC.